This T cell receptor beta chain was recovered during a study of brain T cells in children with intractable seizures. Using immunoSEQ multiplex PCR, the repertoire was profiled, and TCRdb retains in-frame clones only, with some absent. This sample has under 400,000 clones, with roughly 92% found just once. Points on this clone: Antigen unknown.

General study findings and limits: Pre-surgery blood may have been undersampled, hiding some clones.

Documented time point: blood from clinic visit 5 months post-surgery; TSC patient then seizure free. Surgery cases with the highest brain T cell transcript signatures were chosen for sequencing. The starting material was peripheral blood, obtained roughly 5 months after surgery. This receptor was obtained from a boy younger than two with tuberous sclerosis and intractable seizures.

CDR3 in amino acids: CASSFEGVSNEQFF. In nucleotides, the CDR3 is TGTGCCAGCAGTTTTGAGGGGGTGTCAAATGAGCAGTTCTTC. The chain links TRBV6-5 to TRBJ2-1; D possibly corresponds to TRBD1 (6 bases). V lost 4 bases and J lost 7, with 14 bases in between. Per the germline V gene, CDR1 is MNHEY and CDR2 is SVGAGI. This CDR3 region has 14 residues.